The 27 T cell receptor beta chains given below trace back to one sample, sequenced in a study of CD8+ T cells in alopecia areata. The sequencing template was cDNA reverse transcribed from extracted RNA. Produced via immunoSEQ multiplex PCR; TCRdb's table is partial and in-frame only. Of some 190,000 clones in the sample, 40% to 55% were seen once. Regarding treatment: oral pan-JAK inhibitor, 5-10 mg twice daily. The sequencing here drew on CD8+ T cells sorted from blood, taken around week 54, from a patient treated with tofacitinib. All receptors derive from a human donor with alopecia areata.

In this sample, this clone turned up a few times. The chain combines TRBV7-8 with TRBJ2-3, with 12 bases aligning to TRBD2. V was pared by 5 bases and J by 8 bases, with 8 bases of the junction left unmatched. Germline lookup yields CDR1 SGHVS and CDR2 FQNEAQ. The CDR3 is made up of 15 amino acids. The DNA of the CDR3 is TGTGCCAGCAGCCTACTAGCGGGGGGTATAAGTACGCAGTATTTT. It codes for CASSLLAGGISTQYF.

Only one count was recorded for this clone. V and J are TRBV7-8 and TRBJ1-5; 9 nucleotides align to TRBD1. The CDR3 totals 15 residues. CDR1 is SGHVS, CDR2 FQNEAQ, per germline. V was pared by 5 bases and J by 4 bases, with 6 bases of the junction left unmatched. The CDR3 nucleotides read TGTGCCAGCAGCCCCGGACAGGGGAGGAATCAGCCCCAGCATTTT. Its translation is CASSPGQGRNQPQHF. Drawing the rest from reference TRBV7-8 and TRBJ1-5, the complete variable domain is GAGVSQSPRYKVAKRGQDVALRCDPISGHVSLFWYQQALGQGPEFLTYFQNEAQLDKSGLPSDRFFAERPEGSVSTLKIQRTQQEDSAVYLCASSPGQGRNQPQHFGDGTRLSIL.

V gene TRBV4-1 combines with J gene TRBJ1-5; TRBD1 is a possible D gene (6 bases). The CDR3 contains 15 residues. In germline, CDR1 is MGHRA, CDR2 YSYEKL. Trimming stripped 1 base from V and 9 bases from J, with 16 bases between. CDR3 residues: CASSQATGTYWPQHF. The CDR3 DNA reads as TGCGCCAGCAGCCAAGCCACAGGGACCTATTGGCCCCAGCATTTT.

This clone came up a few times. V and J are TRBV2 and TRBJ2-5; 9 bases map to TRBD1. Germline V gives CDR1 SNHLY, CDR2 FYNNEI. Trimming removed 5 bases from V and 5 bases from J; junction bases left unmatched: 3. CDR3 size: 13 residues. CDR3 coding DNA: TGTGCCAGCAGTCCACAGGGGGCGGAGACCCAGTACTTC. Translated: CASSPQGAETQYF.

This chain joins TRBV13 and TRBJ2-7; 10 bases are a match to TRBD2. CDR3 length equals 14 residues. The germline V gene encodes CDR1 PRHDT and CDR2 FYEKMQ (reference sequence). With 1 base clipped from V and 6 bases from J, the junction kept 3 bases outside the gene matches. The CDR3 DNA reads TGTGCCAGCAGCTTAGCAGCGGGGGGGCGCGAGCAGTACTTC. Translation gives CASSLAAGGREQYF.

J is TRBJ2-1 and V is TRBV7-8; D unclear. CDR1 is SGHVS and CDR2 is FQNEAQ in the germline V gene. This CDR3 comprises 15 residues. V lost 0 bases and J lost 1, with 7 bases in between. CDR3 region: CASSLAYGSYNEQFF. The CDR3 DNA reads TGTGCCAGCAGCTTAGCGTACGGATCCTACAATGAGCAGTTCTTC.

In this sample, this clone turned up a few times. The CDR3 loop reads CASSYPRQGANGYTF. In nucleotides, the CDR3 is TGTGCCAGCAGTTACCCCAGACAGGGGGCGAATGGCTACACCTTC. The genes are TRBV6-6 and TRBJ1-2; TRBD1 aligns across 10 bases. CDR1 is MNHNY and CDR2 is SVGAGI in the germline V gene (reference sequence). V shed 2 bases and J 6 bases; nucleotides not matched to a gene: 6. CDR3 size: 15 residues.

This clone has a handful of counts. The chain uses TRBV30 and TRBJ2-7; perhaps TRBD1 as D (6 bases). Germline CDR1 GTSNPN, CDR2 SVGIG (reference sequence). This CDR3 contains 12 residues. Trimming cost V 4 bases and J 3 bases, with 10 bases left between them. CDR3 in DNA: TGTGCCTGGAACAGGGCGAACTACGAGCAGTACTTC. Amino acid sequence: CAWNRANYEQYF.

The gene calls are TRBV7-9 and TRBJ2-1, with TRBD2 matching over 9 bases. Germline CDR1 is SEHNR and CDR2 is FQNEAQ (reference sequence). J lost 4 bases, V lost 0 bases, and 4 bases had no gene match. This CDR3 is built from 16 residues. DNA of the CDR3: TGTGCCAGCAGCTTAGCGGGGAGCGGGGGGTACAATGAGCAGTTCTTC. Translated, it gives CASSLAGSGGYNEQFF.

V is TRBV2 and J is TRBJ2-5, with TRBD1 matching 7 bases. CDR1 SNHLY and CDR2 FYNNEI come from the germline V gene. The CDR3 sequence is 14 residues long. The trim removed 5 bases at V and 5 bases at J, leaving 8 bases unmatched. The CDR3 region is CASSRDRDEETQYF. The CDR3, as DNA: TGTGCCAGCAGTCGCGACAGGGATGAGGAGACCCAGTACTTC.

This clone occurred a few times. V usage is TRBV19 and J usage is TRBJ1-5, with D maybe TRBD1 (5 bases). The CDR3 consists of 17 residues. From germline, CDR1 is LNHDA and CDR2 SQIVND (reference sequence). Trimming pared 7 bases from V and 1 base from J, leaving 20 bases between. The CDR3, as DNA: TGTGCCAGTACTAATGGGACTCAAGGCCTGAGCAATCAGCCCCAGCATTTT. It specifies CASTNGTQGLSNQPQHF.

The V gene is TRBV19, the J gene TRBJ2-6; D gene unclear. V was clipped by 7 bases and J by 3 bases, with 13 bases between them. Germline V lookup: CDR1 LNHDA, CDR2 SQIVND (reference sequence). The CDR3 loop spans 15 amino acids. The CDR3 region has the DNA TGTGCCAGTACTCGAAAACAGCTTGGGGCCAACGTCCTGACTTTC. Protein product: CASTRKQLGANVLTF.

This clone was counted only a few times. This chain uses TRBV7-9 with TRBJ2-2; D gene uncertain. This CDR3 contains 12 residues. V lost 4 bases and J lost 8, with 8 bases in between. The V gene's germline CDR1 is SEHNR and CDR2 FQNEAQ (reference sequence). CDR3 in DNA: TGTGCCAGCAGCTCCGGATCTGGGGAGCTGTTTTTT. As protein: CASSSGSGELFF.

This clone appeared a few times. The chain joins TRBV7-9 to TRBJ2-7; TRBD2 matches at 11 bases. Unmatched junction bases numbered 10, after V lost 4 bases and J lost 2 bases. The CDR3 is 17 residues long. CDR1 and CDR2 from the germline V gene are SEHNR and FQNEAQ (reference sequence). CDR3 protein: CASSSDSSGGVPYEQYF. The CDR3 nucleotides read TGTGCCAGCAGCTCAGACAGTAGCGGGGGGGTCCCCTACGAGCAGTACTTC.

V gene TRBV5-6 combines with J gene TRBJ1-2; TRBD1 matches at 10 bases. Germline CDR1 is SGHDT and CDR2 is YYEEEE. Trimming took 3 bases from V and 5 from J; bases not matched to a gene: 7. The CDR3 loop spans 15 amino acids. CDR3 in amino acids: CASSSGQGVPYGYTF. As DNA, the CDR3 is TGTGCCAGCAGCTCCGGACAGGGGGTTCCGTATGGCTACACCTTC.

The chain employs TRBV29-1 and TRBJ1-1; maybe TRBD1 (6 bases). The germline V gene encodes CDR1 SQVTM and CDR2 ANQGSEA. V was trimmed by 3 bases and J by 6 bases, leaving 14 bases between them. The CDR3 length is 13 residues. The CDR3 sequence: CSVERGGLSEAFF. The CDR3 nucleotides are TGCAGCGTTGAGAGAGGGGGGCTTTCTGAAGCTTTCTTT. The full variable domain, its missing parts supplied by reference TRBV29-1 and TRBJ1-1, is SAVISQKPSRDICQRGTSLTIQCQVDSQVTMMFWYRQQPGQSLTLIATANQGSEATYESGFVIDKFPISRPNLTFSTLTVSNMSPEDSSIYLCSVERGGLSEAFFGQGTRLTVV.

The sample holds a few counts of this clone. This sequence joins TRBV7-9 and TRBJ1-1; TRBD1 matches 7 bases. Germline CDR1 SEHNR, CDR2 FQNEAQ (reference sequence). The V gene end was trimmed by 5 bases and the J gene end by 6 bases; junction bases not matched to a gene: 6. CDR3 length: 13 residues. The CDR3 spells CASSPRDSAEAFF. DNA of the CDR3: TGTGCCAGCAGCCCTCGGGACAGCGCTGAAGCTTTCTTT. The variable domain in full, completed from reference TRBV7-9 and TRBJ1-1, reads DTGVSQNPRHKITKRGQNVTFRCDPISEHNRLYWYRQTLGQGPEFLTYFQNEAQLEKSRLLSDRFSAERPKGSFSTLEIQRTEQGDSAMYLCASSPRDSAEAFFGQGTRLTVV.

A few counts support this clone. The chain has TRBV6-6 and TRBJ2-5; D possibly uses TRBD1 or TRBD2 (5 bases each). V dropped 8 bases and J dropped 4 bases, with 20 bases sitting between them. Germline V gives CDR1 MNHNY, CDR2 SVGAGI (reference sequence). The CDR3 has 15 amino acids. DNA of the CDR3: TGTGCCAGCGGACCGGGGCCGTCGCTGGTAGAGACCCAGTACTTC. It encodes CASGPGPSLVETQYF.

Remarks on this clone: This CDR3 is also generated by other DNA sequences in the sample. The CDR3 DNA reads TGTGCCAGCAGTTTAAGGGGGCCCTACAATGAGCAGTTCTTC. Its translation: CASSLRGPYNEQFF. The rearrangement uses TRBV27 and TRBJ2-1; 7 positions agree with TRBD1. The trim removed 2 bases at V and 2 bases at J, leaving 0 bases unmatched. Germline V lookup: CDR1 MNHEY, CDR2 SMNVEV (reference sequence). The CDR3 covers 14 residues.

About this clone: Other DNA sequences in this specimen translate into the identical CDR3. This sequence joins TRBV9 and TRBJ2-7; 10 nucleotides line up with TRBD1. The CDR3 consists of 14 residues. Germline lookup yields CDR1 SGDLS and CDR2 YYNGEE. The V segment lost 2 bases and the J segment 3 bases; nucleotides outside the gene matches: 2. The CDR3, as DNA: TGTGCCAGCAGCGTGGGACAGGGGAACTACGAGCAGTACTTC. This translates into CASSVGQGNYEQYF.

The CDR3 loop is CASSLIDLPGANVLTF. In DNA form, the CDR3 reads TGTGCCAGCAGCTTAATAGACCTCCCTGGGGCCAACGTCCTGACTTTC. V is TRBV7-9 and J is TRBJ2-6; the D is unclear. The CDR3 runs to 16 residues. Germline V CDR1 and CDR2: SEHNR, FQNEAQ (reference sequence). The germline V and J ends were trimmed by 2 bases and 2 bases, with 10 bases remaining between them.

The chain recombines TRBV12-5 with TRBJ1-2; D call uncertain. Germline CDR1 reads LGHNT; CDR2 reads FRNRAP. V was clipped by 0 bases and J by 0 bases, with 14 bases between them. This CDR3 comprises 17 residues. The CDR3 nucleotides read TGTGCTAGTGGTTTGGTTTGGTTGCCTCGCTCTAACTATGGCTACACCTTC. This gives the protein CASGLVWLPRSNYGYTF. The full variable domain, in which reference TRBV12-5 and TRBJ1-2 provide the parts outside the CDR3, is DARVTQTPRHKVTEMGQEVTMRCQPILGHNTVFWYRQTMMQGLELLAYFRNRAPLDDSGMPKDRFSAEMPDATLATLKIQPSEPRDSAVYFCASGLVWLPRSNYGYTFGSGTRLTVV.

As DNA, the CDR3 is TGTGCCAGCAGCTTGGTCGGGTTCGATGAGCAGTTCTTC. This sequence encodes CASSLVGFDEQFF. V gene TRBV5-6 combines with J gene TRBJ2-1; no clear D gene. This CDR3 has 13 residues. V gave up 0 bases and J gave up 8 bases, with 9 bases separating them. Germline CDR1 is SGHDT and CDR2 is YYEEEE.

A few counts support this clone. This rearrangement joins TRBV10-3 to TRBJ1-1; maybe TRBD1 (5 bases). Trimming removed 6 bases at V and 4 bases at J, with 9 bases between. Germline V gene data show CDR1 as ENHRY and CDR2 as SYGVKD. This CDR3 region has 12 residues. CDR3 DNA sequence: TGTGCCATCAGCAGGGAATCCACTGAAGCTTTCTTT. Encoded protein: CAISRESTEAFF.

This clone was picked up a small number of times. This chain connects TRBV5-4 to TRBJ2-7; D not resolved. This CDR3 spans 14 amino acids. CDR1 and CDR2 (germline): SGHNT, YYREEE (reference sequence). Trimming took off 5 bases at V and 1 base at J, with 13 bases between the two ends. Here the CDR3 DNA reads TGTGCCAGCAGTACCGGTCTCTCATCCTACGAGCAGTACTTC. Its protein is CASSTGLSSYEQYF.

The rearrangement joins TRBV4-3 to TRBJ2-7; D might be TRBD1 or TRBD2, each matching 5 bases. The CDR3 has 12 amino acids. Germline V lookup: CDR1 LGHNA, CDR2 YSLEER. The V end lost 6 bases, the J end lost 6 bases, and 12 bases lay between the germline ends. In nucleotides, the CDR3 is TGCGCCAGCAGGGGGGTCCTCTCCGAGCAGTACTTC. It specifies CASRGVLSEQYF.

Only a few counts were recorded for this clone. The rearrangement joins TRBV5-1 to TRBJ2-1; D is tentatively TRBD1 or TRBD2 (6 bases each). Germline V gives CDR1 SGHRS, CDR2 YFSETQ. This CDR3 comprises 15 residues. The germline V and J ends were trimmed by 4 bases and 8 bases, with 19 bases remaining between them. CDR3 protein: CASSPEGGLFDEQFF. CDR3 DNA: TGCGCCAGCAGCCCGGAGGGGGGTTTGTTCGATGAGCAGTTCTTC.